This entry lists 18 T cell receptor beta chains sequenced from one sample in a study of blood T cell repertoires in COVID-19. Here immunoSEQ multiplex PCR was the method, and the copy in TCRdb shows in-frame clones only, minus some. The data contain around 300,000 clones, approximately 85% of them singletons. What was sequenced was peripheral blood. All receptors derive from a woman in her 70s with acute or convalescent COVID-19.

This chain uses TRBV10-3 with TRBJ1-2; unclear D gene. V lost 3 bases, J lost 2 bases, and 7 bases lay in between. CDR3 length: 13 residues. Germline CDR1 and CDR2: ENHRY and SYGVKD. The CDR3 loop is CAISEGGNYGYTF. CDR3 coding DNA: TGTGCCATCAGTGAAGGCGGCAACTATGGCTACACCTTC.

CDR3 bases: TGCGCCAGCAGCTTGGATCCGGTCTCTGGGGCCAACGTCCTGACTTTC. Its translation: CASSLDPVSGANVLTF. The chain is built from TRBV5-1 and TRBJ2-6; D uncertain. This CDR3 is 16 amino acids long. CDR1 and CDR2 from the germline V gene are SGHRS and YFSETQ. Trimming removed 0 bases at V and 0 bases at J, with 7 bases between. The full variable domain, completed using reference TRBV5-1 and TRBJ2-6, is KAGVTQTPRYLIKTRGQQVTLSCSPISGHRSVSWYQQTPGQGLQFLFEYFSETQRNKGNFPGRFSGRQFSNSRSEMNVSTLELGDSALYLCASSLDPVSGANVLTFGAGSRLTVL.

This clone was picked up one time. V is TRBV3-1 (or the pseudogene TRBV3-2) and J is TRBJ1-3, with D uncertain. The CDR3 has 16 residues. V was clipped by 4 bases and J by 0 bases, with 13 bases between them. The germline gives CDR1 LGHDT, CDR2 YNNKEL (reference sequence). The CDR3, as DNA: TGTGCCAGCAGCCCCCTCAGTCAGTACTCTGGAAACACCATATATTTT. It specifies CASSPLSQYSGNTIYF.

The chain uses TRBV6-5 and TRBJ1-1; D perhaps matches TRBD1 (5 bases). V was trimmed by 6 bases and J by 0 bases, leaving 14 bases between them. Germline values: CDR1 MNHEY, CDR2 SVGAGI. The CDR3 sequence is 15 residues long. This chain's CDR3 is CASRASGLLNTEAFF. CDR3 DNA: TGTGCCAGCAGGGCGTCGGGACTTTTGAACACTGAAGCTTTCTTT.

The rearrangement uses TRBV5-1 and TRBJ2-5, with TRBD1 matching 7 bases. The CDR3 length is 14 residues. J was trimmed by 5 bases and V by 4 bases; bases with no gene match: 8. Looked up from germline, CDR1 is SGHRS and CDR2 is YFSETQ. The CDR3 protein is CASSHTGDVETQYF. In nucleotides, the CDR3 is TGCGCCAGCAGCCATACAGGGGATGTTGAGACCCAGTACTTC.

V usage is TRBV18 and J usage is TRBJ1-1; 11 positions match TRBD1. The V gene's germline CDR1 is KGHSH and CDR2 LQKENI. The V segment lost 3 bases and the J segment 6 bases; nucleotides outside the gene matches: 12. This CDR3 contains 17 residues. CDR3 in DNA: TGTGCCAGCTCACCTCCGGGACAGGGGGGCCTCAGGGCTGAAGCTTTCTTT. Protein product: CASSPPGQGGLRAEAFF.

The genes are TRBV5-5 and TRBJ2-7; 7 nucleotides agree with TRBD1. The CDR3 spans 15 residues. Germline loops: CDR1 SGHKS, CDR2 YYEKEE (reference sequence). After removal of 4 bases from V and 4 bases from J, the junction contained 11 bases not matched to a gene. The CDR3 loop is CASSQGHQGVYEQYF. The CDR3 bases are TGTGCCAGCAGCCAAGGACACCAGGGGGTTTACGAGCAGTACTTC. Full variable domain (rest looked up from reference TRBV5-5 and TRBJ2-7): DAGVTQSPTHLIKTRGQQVTLRCSPISGHKSVSWYQQVLGQGPQFIFQYYEKEERGRGNFPDRFSARQFPNYSSELNVNALLLGDSALYLCASSQGHQGVYEQYFGPGTRLTVT.

V gene TRBV19 combines with J gene TRBJ2-5; 12 bases fit TRBD1. Germline V gene data show CDR1 as LNHDA and CDR2 as SQIVND (reference sequence). J gave up 5 bases and V 6 bases, and 10 bases lay outside the gene matches. The CDR3 extends over 16 amino acids. The CDR3 spells CASSPKRDRGRETQYF. The DNA for the CDR3 is TGTGCCAGTAGCCCTAAACGGGACAGGGGGCGGGAGACCCAGTACTTC.

The chain uses TRBV10-3 and TRBJ1-2; D call uncertain. The CDR3 consists of 16 residues. Germline CDR1 reads ENHRY; CDR2 reads SYGVKD. The germline V and J ends were trimmed by 0 bases and 4 bases, with 15 bases remaining between them. CDR3 protein: CAISESKGQPGYGYTF. The CDR3 DNA reads TGTGCCATCAGTGAGTCGAAAGGCCAACCGGGCTATGGCTACACCTTC.

CDR3 in amino acids: CASSQDPGTRWAETQYF. The CDR3 nucleotides read TGTGCCAGCAGCCAAGACCCGGGGACTAGATGGGCCGAGACCCAGTACTTC. The rearrangement links TRBV3-1 (or the pseudogene TRBV3-2) to TRBJ2-5, with TRBD2 matching 8 bases. V shed 0 bases, J shed 5 bases, and the junction held 11 bases outside the gene matches. CDR1 and CDR2 (germline): LGHDT, YNNKEL (reference sequence). The CDR3 runs 17 residues.

This clone was recorded a few times. This chain connects TRBV7-8 to TRBJ2-3, with 7 positions matching TRBD1. The CDR3 spans 12 residues. With V trimmed by 5 bases and J by 11 bases, 7 bases remained unmatched. Germline-derived CDR1 and CDR2 are SGHVS and FQNEAQ. CDR3 coding DNA: TGTGCCAGCAGCCAAGACAGGGCCAGGCAGTATTTT. It translates to CASSQDRARQYF.

The rearrangement links TRBV19 to TRBJ1-6, with 8 bases fitting TRBD1. The length of the CDR3 is 14 residues. The V segment lost 6 bases and the J segment 10 bases; nucleotides outside the gene matches: 8. CDR1 and CDR2 from the germline V gene are LNHDA and SQIVND (reference sequence). This CDR3 is CASRVGQGGSPLHF. CDR3 DNA sequence: TGTGCCAGTAGGGTAGGACAGGGTGGCTCACCCCTCCACTTT. The full variable domain, with the rest looked up from reference TRBV19 and TRBJ1-6, is DGGITQSPKYLFRKEGQNVTLSCEQNLNHDAMYWYRQDPGQGLRLIYYSQIVNDFQKGDIAEGYSVSREKKESFPLTVTSAQKNPTAFYLCASRVGQGGSPLHFGNGTRLTVT.

The J gene is TRBJ2-3, the V gene TRBV30, with a possible D match to TRBD2 (5 bases). The CDR3 runs 14 residues. The V gene's germline CDR1 is GTSNPN and CDR2 SVGIG (reference sequence). Between the trimmed V and J ends, which lost 3 bases and 2 bases, there was a span of 12 bases. CDR3 in amino acids: CAWSDGLATDTQYF. The CDR3 bases are TGTGCCTGGAGCGATGGTCTAGCCACAGATACGCAGTATTTT. Complete variable domain (other parts from reference TRBV30 and TRBJ2-3): SQTIHQWPATLVQPVGSPLSLECTVEGTSNPNLYWYRQAAGRGLQLLFYSVGIGQISSEVPQNLSASRPQDRQFILSSKKLLLSDSGFYLCAWSDGLATDTQYFGPGTRLTVL.

The chain uses TRBV30 and TRBJ1-3; unclear D gene. CDR1 and CDR2 from the germline V gene are GTSNPN and SVGIG (reference sequence). V was shortened by 0 bases and J by 8 bases, with 11 bases between the two germline ends. The CDR3 runs to 13 residues. The CDR3 DNA sequence: TGTGCCTGGAGTGTACTGACGGGTCACACCATATATTTT. Its protein product is CAWSVLTGHTIYF.

The V gene is TRBV5-1, the J gene TRBJ1-2; TRBD1 might be the D (6 bases). The CDR3 runs to 13 residues. The V and J ends lost 5 bases and 1 base respectively, with 9 bases between them. Germline V gene data show CDR1 as SGHRS and CDR2 as YFSETQ. CDR3 nucleotides: TGCGCCAGCAGGAGGACAGATAACTATGGCTACACCTTC. As protein: CASRRTDNYGYTF.

The sample holds one count of this clone. The gene calls are TRBV6-5 and TRBJ1-4; maybe TRBD1 (5 bases). V was clipped by 8 bases and J by 10 bases, with 17 bases between them. The CDR3 loop spans 13 amino acids. Per the germline V gene, CDR1 is MNHEY and CDR2 is SVGAGI. The DNA of the CDR3 is TGTGCCAGCCGCCCTAAGGGGCCGGGAAAACTGTTTTTT. Translating gives CASRPKGPGKLFF.

The genes are TRBV19 and TRBJ2-3; 10 bases match TRBD2. This CDR3 is 14 amino acids long. V shed 5 bases, J shed 5 bases, and the junction held 4 bases outside the gene matches. Germline V gene data show CDR1 as LNHDA and CDR2 as SQIVND (reference sequence). CDR3 loop: CASSPRTSGDTQYF. DNA for the CDR3: TGTGCCAGTAGTCCCCGGACTAGCGGAGATACGCAGTATTTT.

This chain connects TRBV5-6 to TRBJ1-4; D perhaps matches TRBD1 (5 bases). V dropped 6 bases and J dropped 5 bases, with 14 bases sitting between them. The CDR3 is made up of 14 amino acids. From germline, CDR1 is SGHDT and CDR2 YYEEEE. The CDR3 region has the DNA TGTGCCAGCACCGTTACCGGGGGGAATGAAAAACTGTTTTTT. Protein product: CASTVTGGNEKLFF.